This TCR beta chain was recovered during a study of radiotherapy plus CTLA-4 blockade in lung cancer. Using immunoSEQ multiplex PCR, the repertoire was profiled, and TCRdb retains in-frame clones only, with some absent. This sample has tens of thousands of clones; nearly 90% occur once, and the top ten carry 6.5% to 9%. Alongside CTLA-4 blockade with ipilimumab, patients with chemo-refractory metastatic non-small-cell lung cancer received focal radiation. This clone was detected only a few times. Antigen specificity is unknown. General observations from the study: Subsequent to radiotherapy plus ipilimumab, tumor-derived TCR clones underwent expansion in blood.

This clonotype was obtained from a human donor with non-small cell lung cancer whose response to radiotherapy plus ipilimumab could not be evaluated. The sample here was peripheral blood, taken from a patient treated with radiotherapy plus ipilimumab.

For the CDR3, the DNA is TGTGCCAGCAGCGCGGCGCAGGGAGGGGAAAAACTGTTTTTT. Translating it yields CASSAAQGGEKLFF. V and J are TRBV5-6 and TRBJ1-4, with a possible D match to TRBD1 (5 bases). CDR3 size: 14 residues. Between the trimmed V and J ends, which lost 4 bases and 8 bases, there was a span of 15 bases. In germline, CDR1 is SGHDT, CDR2 YYEEEE.